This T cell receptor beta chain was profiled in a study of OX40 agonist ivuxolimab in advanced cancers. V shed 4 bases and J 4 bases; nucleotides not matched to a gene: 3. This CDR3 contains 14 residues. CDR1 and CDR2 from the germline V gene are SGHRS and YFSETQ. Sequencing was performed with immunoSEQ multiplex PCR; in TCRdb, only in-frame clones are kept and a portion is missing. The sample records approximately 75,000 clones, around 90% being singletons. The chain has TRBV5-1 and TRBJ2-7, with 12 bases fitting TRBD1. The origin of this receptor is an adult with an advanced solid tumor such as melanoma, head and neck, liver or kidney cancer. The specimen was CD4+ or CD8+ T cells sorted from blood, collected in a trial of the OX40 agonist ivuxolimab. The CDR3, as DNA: TGCGCCAGCAGCCAGGGACAGGGGGCTTACGAGCAGTACTTC. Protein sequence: CASSQGQGAYEQYF.